The 2 T cell receptor beta chains below come from one sample, sequenced in a study of shared clonotypes between healthy human individuals. Only in-frame clones appear in the TCRdb table, and some are missing; sequencing was by immunoSEQ multiplex PCR. The table lists a few million clones, around nine tenths of them singletons. The sample consisted of naive CD4+ T cells sorted from blood. Stated subset: CD45RA+ positively selected. The source is a young man in good health.

The table lists this clone with a count of one. This chain joins TRBV29-1 and TRBJ1-2; possibly TRBD1 for D (5 bases). Germline V gene data show CDR1 as SQVTM and CDR2 as ANQGSEA. V was clipped by 5 bases and J by 4 bases, with 11 bases between them. This CDR3 has 12 amino acids. The CDR3 DNA reads TGCAGCGTTTCAGGGACGATCTATGGCTACACCTTC. It yields the protein CSVSGTIYGYTF.

The chain employs TRBV5-1 and TRBJ1-2, with D uncertain. CDR3 length: 13 residues. Trimming stripped 4 bases from V and 4 bases from J, with 11 bases between. Germline loops: CDR1 SGHRS, CDR2 YFSETQ. CDR3 nucleotides: TGCGCCAGCAGCCTCAACAGCTTCTATGGCTACACCTTC. Its protein product is CASSLNSFYGYTF.